This TCR beta chain was retrieved from a study of CD8 T cells in ankylosing spondylitis. Notes on the study in general: Disease-linked clones reportedly showed significant enrichment in matched ankylosing spondylitis synovial fluid. A TCR beta motif of eight highly homologous variants appeared characteristic of ankylosing spondylitis blood.

5'-RACE, quantitative and with molecular barcodes, yielded the TCR beta libraries. TCRdb redid the calling of the 5' RACE reads with MiXCR, one entry per CDR3 protein. The data show more than 400,000 distinct CDR3 sequences, about 5% seen once. Germline V lookup: CDR1 DFQATT, CDR2 SNEGSKA (reference sequence). The CDR3 spans 14 residues. With 3 bases clipped from V and 5 bases from J, the junction kept 5 bases outside the gene matches. This clonotype was observed many times. The antigen remains unidentified. This clonotype originated in a male donor with ankylosing spondylitis. Material for sequencing was blood, either unsorted or a sorted T cell fraction (not recorded which). The chain recombines TRBV20-1 with TRBJ1-4, with 8 positions matching TRBD1. The CDR3 DNA sequence: TGCAGTGCTAGGGATAGGACAGGGAATGAAAAACTGTTTTTT. Amino acid sequence: CSARDRTGNEKLFF.